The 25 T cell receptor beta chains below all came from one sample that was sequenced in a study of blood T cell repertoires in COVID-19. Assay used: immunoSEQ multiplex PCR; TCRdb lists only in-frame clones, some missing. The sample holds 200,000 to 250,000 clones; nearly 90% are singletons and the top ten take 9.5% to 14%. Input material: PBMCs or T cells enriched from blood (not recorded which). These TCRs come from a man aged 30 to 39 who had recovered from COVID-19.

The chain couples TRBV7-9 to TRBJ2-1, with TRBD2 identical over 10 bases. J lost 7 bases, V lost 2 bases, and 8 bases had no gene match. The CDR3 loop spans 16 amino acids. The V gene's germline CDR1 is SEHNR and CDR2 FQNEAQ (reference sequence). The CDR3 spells CASSLWSGGARNEQFF. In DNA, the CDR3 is TGTGCCAGCAGCTTATGGAGCGGGGGGGCTAGGAATGAGCAGTTCTTC.

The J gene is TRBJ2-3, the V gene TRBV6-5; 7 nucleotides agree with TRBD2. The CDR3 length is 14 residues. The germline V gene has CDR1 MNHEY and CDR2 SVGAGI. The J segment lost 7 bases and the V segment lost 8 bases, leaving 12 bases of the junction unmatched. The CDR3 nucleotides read TGTGCCAGCCTTGGTCTAGCGGTGAAAAATACGCAGTATTTT. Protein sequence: CASLGLAVKNTQYF.

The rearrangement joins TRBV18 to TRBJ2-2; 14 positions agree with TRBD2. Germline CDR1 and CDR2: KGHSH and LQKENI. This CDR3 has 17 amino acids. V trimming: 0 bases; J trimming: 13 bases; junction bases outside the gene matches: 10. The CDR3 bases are TGTGCCAGCTCACCACCAGGACTAGCGGGAGGACCTCACGGGCTGTTTTTT. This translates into CASSPPGLAGGPHGLFF.

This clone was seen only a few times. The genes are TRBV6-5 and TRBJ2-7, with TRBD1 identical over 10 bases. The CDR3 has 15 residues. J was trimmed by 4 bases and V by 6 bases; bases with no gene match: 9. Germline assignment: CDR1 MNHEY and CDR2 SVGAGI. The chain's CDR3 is CASSQWGTGDYEQYF. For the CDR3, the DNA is TGTGCCAGCAGCCAGTGGGGGACAGGGGATTACGAGCAGTACTTC.

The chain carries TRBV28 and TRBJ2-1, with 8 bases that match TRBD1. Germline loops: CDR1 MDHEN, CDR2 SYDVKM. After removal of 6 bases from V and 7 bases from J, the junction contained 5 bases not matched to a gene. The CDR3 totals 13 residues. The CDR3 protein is CASRLHRGNEQFF. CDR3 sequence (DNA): TGTGCCAGCAGACTTCACAGGGGGAATGAGCAGTTCTTC.

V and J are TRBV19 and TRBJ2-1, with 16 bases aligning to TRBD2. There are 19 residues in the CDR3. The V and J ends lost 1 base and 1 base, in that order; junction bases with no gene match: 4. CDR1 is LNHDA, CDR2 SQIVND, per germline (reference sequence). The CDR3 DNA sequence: TGTGCCAGTAGTATAGTCGGGACTAGCGGGAGGGCGTCCTACAATGAGCAGTTCTTC. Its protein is CASSIVGTSGRASYNEQFF.

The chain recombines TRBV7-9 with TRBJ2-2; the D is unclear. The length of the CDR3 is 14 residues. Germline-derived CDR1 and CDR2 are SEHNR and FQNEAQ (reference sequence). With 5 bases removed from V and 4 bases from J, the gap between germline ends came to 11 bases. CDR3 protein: CASSPLVATGELFF. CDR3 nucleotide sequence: TGTGCCAGCAGCCCGCTTGTGGCCACCGGGGAGCTGTTTTTT.

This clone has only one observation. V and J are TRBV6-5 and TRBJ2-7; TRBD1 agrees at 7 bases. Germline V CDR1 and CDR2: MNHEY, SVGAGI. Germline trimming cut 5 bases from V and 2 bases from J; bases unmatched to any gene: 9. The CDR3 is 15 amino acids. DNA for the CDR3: TGTGCCAGCAGTCTCCATAGGGACAGTACCTACGAGCAGTACTTC. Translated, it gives CASSLHRDSTYEQYF.

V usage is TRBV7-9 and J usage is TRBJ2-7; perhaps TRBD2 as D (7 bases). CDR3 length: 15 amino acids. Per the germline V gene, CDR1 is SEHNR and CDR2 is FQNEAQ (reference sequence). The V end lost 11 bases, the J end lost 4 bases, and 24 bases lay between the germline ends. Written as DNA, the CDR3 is TGTGCCGGGGGAGGGGGTTCAGGATCGGAATACGAGCAGTACTTC. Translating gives CAGGGGSGSEYEQYF.

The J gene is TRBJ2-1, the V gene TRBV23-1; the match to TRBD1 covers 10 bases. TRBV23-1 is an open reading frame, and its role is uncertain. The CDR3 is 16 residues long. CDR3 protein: CGPGDRGPFGDNEQFF. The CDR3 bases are TGCGGCCCTGGGGACAGGGGCCCCTTCGGGGACAATGAGCAGTTCTTC.

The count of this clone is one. CDR3 residues: CATAAGRGYNEQFF. CDR3 DNA sequence: TGCGCCACCGCCGCCGGGCGGGGGTACAATGAGCAGTTCTTC. This chain joins TRBV4-1 and TRBJ2-1; TRBD2 matches 7 bases. The CDR3 is 14 amino acids. Losses at the gene ends were 10 bases for V and 4 bases for J; bases not matched to a gene: 10. Germline V CDR1 and CDR2: MGHRA, YSYEKL.

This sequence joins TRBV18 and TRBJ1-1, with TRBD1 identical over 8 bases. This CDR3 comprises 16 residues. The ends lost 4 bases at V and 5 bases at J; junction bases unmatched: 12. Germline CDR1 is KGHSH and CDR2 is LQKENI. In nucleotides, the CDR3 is TGTGCCAGCTCACGAACAGACAGGGGCGTCCGAACTGAAGCTTTCTTT. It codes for CASSRTDRGVRTEAFF.

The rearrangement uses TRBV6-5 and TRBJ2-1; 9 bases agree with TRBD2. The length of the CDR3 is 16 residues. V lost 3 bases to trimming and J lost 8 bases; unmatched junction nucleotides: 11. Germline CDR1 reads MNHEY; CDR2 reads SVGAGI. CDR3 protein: CASSYSGGRGLYEQFF. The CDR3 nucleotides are TGTGCCAGCAGTTATTCTGGCGGGAGGGGGCTTTATGAGCAGTTCTTC.

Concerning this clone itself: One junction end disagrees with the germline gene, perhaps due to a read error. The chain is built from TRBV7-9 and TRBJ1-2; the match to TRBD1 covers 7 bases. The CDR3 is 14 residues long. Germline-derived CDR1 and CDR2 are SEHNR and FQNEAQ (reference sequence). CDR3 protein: CASSFGGQNFGYTF. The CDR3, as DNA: TGTGCCAGCAGCTTCGGGGGACAGAACTTTGGCTACACCTTC.

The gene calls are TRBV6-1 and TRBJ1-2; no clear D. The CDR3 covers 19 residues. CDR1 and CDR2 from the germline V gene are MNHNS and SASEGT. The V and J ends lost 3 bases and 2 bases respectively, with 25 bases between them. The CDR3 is CASSEPTQPSPSGNYGYTF. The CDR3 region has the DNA TGTGCCAGCAGTGAGCCGACACAGCCCTCCCCCTCCGGAAACTATGGCTACACCTTC.

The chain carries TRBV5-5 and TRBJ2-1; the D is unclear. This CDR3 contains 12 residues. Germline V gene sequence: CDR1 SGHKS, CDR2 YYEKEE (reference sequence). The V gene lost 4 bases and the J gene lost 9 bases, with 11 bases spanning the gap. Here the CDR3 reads CASSPFISEQFF. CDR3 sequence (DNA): TGTGCCAGCAGCCCCTTTATTAGTGAGCAGTTCTTC.

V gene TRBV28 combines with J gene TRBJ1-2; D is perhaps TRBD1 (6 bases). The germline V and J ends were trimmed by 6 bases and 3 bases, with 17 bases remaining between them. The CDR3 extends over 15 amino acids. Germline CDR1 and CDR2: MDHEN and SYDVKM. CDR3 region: CASRYLSQGYYGYTF. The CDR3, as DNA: TGTGCCAGCAGGTATCTATCACAGGGCTACTATGGCTACACCTTC.

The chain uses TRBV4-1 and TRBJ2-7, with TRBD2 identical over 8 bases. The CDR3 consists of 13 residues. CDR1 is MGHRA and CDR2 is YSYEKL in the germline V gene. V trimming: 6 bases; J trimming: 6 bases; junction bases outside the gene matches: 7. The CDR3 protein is CASRGLGRFEQYF. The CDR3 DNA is TGCGCCAGCAGGGGACTAGGACGGTTCGAGCAGTACTTC.

CDR3 loop: CASRFRGNTEAFF. CDR3 nucleotide sequence: TGTGCAAGTCGCTTTCGGGGGAACACTGAAGCTTTCTTT. The V and J genes are TRBV12-2 and TRBJ1-1. TRBV12-2 is noted as a pseudogene. The CDR3 extends over 13 amino acids.

Here the CDR3 reads CASRPGQGSFYGYTF. The CDR3 nucleotides are TGCGCCAGCAGGCCTGGACAGGGGTCGTTCTATGGCTACACCTTC. V gene TRBV5-1 combines with J gene TRBJ1-2; 9 positions agree with TRBD1. V dropped 5 bases and J dropped 4; count of bases not matched to a gene: 9. This CDR3 spans 15 amino acids. Germline-derived CDR1 and CDR2 are SGHRS and YFSETQ.

In nucleotides, the CDR3 is TGCGCCAGCAGCCGACAAGTACAGACCGTTAAGAACACTGAAGCTTTCTTT. This codes for CASSRQVQTVKNTEAFF. The genes are TRBV5-1 and TRBJ1-1; no definite D call. Germline-derived CDR1 and CDR2 are SGHRS and YFSETQ. Trimming stripped 4 bases from V and 1 base from J, with 20 bases between. The CDR3 extends over 17 amino acids.

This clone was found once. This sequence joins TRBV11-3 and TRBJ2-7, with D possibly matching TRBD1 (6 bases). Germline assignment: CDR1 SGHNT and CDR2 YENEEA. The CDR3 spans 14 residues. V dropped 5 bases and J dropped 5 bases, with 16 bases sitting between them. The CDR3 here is CASSPQDSSDEQYF. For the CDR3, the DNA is TGTGCCAGCAGCCCCCAGGACAGTTCGGACGAGCAGTACTTC.

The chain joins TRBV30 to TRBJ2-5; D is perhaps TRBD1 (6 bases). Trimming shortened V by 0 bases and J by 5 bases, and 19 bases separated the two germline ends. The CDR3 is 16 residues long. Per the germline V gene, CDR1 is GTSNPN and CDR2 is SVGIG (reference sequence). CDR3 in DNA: TGTGCCTGGAGTGTCCCCAGGACAGCGTTGGGGGAGACCCAGTACTTC. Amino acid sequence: CAWSVPRTALGETQYF.

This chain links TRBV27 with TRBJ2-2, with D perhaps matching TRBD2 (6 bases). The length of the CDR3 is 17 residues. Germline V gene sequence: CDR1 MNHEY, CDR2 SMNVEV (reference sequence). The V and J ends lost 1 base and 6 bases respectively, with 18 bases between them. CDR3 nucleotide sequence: TGTGCCAGCAGTTTATTTTCGGGGCAGGGAGGATCCGGGGAGCTGTTTTTT. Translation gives CASSLFSGQGGSGELFF.

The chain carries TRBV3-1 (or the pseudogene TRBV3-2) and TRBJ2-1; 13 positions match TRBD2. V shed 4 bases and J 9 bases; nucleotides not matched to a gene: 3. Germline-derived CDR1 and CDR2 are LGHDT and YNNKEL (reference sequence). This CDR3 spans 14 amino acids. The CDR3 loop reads CASSLGLAGVEQFF. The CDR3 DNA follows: TGTGCCAGCAGCCTCGGACTAGCGGGAGTTGAGCAGTTCTTC.